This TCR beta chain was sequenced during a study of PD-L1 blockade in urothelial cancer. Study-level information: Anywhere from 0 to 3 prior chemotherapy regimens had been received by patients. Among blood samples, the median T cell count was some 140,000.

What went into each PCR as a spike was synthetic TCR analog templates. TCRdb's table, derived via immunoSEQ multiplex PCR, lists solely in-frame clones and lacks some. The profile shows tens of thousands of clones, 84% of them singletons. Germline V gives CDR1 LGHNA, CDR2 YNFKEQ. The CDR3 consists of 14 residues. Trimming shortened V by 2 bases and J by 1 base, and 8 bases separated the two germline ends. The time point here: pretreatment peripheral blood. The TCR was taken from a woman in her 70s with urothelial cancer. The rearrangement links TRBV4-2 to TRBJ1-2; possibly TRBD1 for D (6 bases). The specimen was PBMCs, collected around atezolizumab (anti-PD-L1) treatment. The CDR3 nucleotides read TGTGCCAGCAGCCAACCAGGGGATAACTATGGCTACACCTTC. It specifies CASSQPGDNYGYTF.